This paragraph covers one T cell receptor (beta chain) sequence. This entry belongs to a study of blood T cell repertoires in COVID-19. At the level of the study: T cells, B-cell-depleted T cells, or PBMCs supplied cDNA or gDNA.

There are 16 residues in the CDR3. With 1 base clipped from V and 8 bases from J, the junction kept 8 bases outside the gene matches. Germline V gene sequence: CDR1 SEHNR, CDR2 FQNEAQ (reference sequence). Participants spanned ages roughly 18 to 90 years and resided in 20 to 30 US areas. Donors were grouped by their self-reported clinical history. Produced via immunoSEQ multiplex PCR; TCRdb's table is partial and in-frame only. The sample yields around 430,000 clones, more than 75% seen once. The specimen sequenced was PBMCs or T cells enriched from blood (not recorded which). This sequence was found in a woman between 45 and 60 years old who had recovered from COVID-19. This sequence joins TRBV7-9 and TRBJ1-2; 12 nucleotides agree with TRBD1. This chain's CDR3 is CASSLEMGQGARGYTF. The CDR3 DNA is TGTGCCAGCAGCTTAGAGATGGGACAGGGGGCGCGGGGCTACACCTTC. Drawing the rest from reference TRBV7-9 and TRBJ1-2, the complete variable domain is DTGVSQNPRHKITKRGQNVTFRCDPISEHNRLYWYRQTLGQGPEFLTYFQNEAQLEKSRLLSDRFSAERPKGSFSTLEIQRTEQGDSAMYLCASSLEMGQGARGYTFGSGTRLTVV.